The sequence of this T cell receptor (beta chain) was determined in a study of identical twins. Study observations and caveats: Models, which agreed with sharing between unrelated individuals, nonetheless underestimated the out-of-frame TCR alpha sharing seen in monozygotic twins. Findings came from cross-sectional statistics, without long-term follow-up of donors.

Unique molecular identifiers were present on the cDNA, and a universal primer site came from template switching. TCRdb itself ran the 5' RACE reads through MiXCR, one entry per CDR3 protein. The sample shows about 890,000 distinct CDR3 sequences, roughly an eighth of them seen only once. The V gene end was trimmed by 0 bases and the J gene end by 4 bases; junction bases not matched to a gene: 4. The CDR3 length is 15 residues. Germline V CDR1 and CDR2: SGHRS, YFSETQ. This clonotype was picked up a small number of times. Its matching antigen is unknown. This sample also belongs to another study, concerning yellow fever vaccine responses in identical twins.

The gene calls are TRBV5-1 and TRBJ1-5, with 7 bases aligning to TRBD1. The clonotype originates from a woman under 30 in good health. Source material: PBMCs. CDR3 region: CASSLEGTENQPQHF. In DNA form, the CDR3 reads TGCGCCAGCAGCTTGGAAGGGACAGAAAATCAGCCCCAGCATTTT.